This T cell receptor (beta chain) was identified in a study of shared clonotypes between healthy human individuals. In germline, CDR1 is MNHEY, CDR2 SMNVEV (reference sequence). V lost 0 bases to trimming and J lost 5 bases, with 10 bases between them. This CDR3 region has 14 residues. Naive-designated CD8 cells lacked CD45RO, were positively enriched for CCR7, and omitted terminally differentiated effector memory CD45RA+ cells. About this clone: Its specificity is unknown.

The table came from immunoSEQ multiplex PCR; TCRdb's copy has only in-frame clones and leaves some out. This table holds about 2 million clones, roughly 94% found once. Study-wide results and caveats: Generation probabilities were higher for clonotypes shared across all four sorted-subset donors than for unshared ones.

The V gene is TRBV27, the J gene TRBJ1-1; TRBD1 is a possible D gene (5 bases). The source material was naive CD8+ T cells sorted from blood. This receptor was identified in a man between 18 and 35 years old in good health. CDR3 region: CASSLSGTSTEAFF. For the CDR3, the DNA is TGTGCCAGCAGTTTATCCGGGACTAGTACTGAAGCTTTCTTT.